These 26 T cell receptor beta chains share one sample of origin, sequenced in a study of T cell clonality in common variable immunodeficiency. Regarding the study as a whole: In common variable immunodeficiency, TCR beta chains reportedly carried fewer deletions and N-nucleotide insertions.

Clones were read by immunoSEQ multiplex PCR, and TCRdb kept only the in-frame ones, dropping some. The sample yields 25,000 to 35,000 clones, without any singletons. No cognate antigen is known for these TCRs. Sample: peripheral blood mononuclear cells. The receptors were sampled from a human donor with common variable immunodeficiency.

About this clone itself: The read ends 3 residues early relative to the CDR3; the germline J gene fills the gap. The V call is TRBV7-2, the J call TRBJ2-5, with D perhaps matching TRBD1 (5 bases). Per the germline V gene, CDR1 is SGHTA and CDR2 is FQGNSA. This CDR3 contains 14 residues. The V end was cut by 5 bases, the J end by 5 bases, with 15 bases between. Partial CDR3 DNA: TGTGCCAGCAGCCGCGAGACAGCGCGGGAGACC. Amino acids: CASSRETARET. From start to end, the CDR3 is CASSRETARETQYF.

This clone has more than one count but fewer than ten. The CDR3 end lies 3 residues beyond the end of the read and is filled in from the germline J gene. The chain uses TRBV6-2 or TRBV6-3 and TRBJ1-2; D is uncertain. The CDR3 extends over 14 amino acids. Germline loops: CDR1 MNHEY, CDR2 SVGEGT. V was cut by 5 bases and J by 5 bases, with 15 bases left in between. The sequenced part of the CDR3 DNA is TGTGCCAGCAGTCGGGGTTTAGACCCTTATGGC. Amino acids: CASSRGLDPYG. The full CDR3 protein reads CASSRGLDPYGYTF.

About this clone: Sequencing ends 3 residues short of the CDR3 end; the germline J gene provides the rest. V usage is TRBV13 and J usage is TRBJ2-3; 7 nucleotides align to TRBD1. This CDR3 contains 14 residues. Per germline, CDR1 PRHDT and CDR2 FYEKMQ (reference sequence). Unmatched junction bases numbered 1, after V lost 0 bases and J lost 4 bases. The CDR3 sequence: CASSLGQGSDTQYF. The sequenced part of the CDR3 DNA is TGTGCCAGCAGCTTAGGACAGGGGTCAGATACG.

This clone was seen a few times. From the germline J gene comes the end of the CDR3, since the read stops 3 residues before it. The genes are TRBV7-9 and TRBJ2-5; the match to TRBD1 covers 9 bases. The CDR3 consists of 14 residues. J was trimmed by 5 bases and V by 6 bases; bases with no gene match: 7. The V gene's germline CDR1 is SEHNR and CDR2 FQNEAQ (reference sequence). The CDR3 loop is CASRPGTGQETQYF. CDR3 DNA (partial): TGTGCCAGCAGACCTGGGACAGGGCAGGAGACC. Full variable domain (missing parts from reference TRBV7-9 and TRBJ2-5): DTGVSQNPRHKITKRGQNVTFRCDPISEHNRLYWYRQTLGQGPEFLTYFQNEAQLEKSRLLSDRFSAERPKGSFSTLEIQRTEQGDSAMYLCASRPGTGQETQYFGPGTRLLVL.

A remark on this clone: The sequence runs out 3 residues before the end of the CDR3; the remainder is reconstructed from the germline J gene. The chain uses TRBV20-1 and TRBJ1-5, with D possibly being TRBD1 (6 bases). This CDR3 comprises 17 residues. Trimming removed 2 bases at V and 1 base at J, with 18 bases between. CDR1 and CDR2 (germline): DFQATT, SNEGSKA (reference sequence). CDR3 residues: CSARRNRDEGSNQPQHF. CDR3 bases read: TGCAGTGCTAGACGGAACAGGGATGAGGGAAGCAATCAGCCC.

Concerning this clone: The read gets to within 3 residues of the CDR3 end, and the germline J gene fills in the rest. The chain couples TRBV30 to TRBJ1-2; unclear D gene. This CDR3 has 11 residues. In germline, CDR1 is GTSNPN, CDR2 SVGIG (reference sequence). The CDR3 here is CAWSNSGSYTF. Incomplete CDR3 DNA: TGTGCCTGGAGTAATTCGGGGAGC.

This clone has more than one count but fewer than ten. Read coverage stops 3 residues before the CDR3 terminus; the germline J gene supplies the remainder. The gene calls are TRBV18 and TRBJ2-2, with unresolved D. The V end was cut by 1 base, the J end by 2 bases, with 14 bases between. This CDR3 has 17 residues. CDR1 and CDR2 (germline): KGHSH, LQKENI. The sequenced part of the CDR3 DNA is TGTGCCAGCTCACCACGTACCCAGAGTATCAACACCGGGGAG. It translates to CASSPRTQSINTGE. The full CDR3 protein reads CASSPRTQSINTGELFF.

This clone was detected a few times. The DNA ends 3 residues before the CDR3 does, and the rest of the CDR3 is filled in from the germline J gene. The rearrangement joins TRBV29-1 to TRBJ1-5; 7 bases are shared with TRBD1. CDR1 is SQVTM, CDR2 ANQGSEA, per germline. CDR3 size: 12 residues. The V segment lost 5 bases and the J segment 5 bases; nucleotides outside the gene matches: 3. CDR3 in amino acids: CSVHRGDQPQHF. Partial CDR3 DNA: TGCAGCGTTCACAGGGGTGATCAGCCC.

CDR3 residues: CASSVSRGNTEAFF. The sequenced CDR3 bases are TGTGCCAGCAGTGTTAGCAGGGGGAACACTGAA. The chain carries TRBV2 and TRBJ1-1, with D maybe TRBD1 (6 bases). The read falls 3 residues short of the CDR3 end, and the missing part is taken from the germline J gene. V was clipped by 4 bases and J by 1 base, with 10 bases between them. CDR3 size: 14 residues. Germline CDR1 SNHLY, CDR2 FYNNEI.

This clone has more than one count but fewer than ten. The CDR3 end is not reached by the read, which stops 3 residues before it; the germline J gene fills it in. This sequence joins TRBV6-2 or TRBV6-3 and TRBJ2-1, with a weak D call TRBD1 (6 bases). Per germline, CDR1 MNHEY and CDR2 SVGEGT. The CDR3 spans 14 residues. V dropped 2 bases and J dropped 8 bases, with 13 bases sitting between them. The CDR3 bases that were read are TGTGCCAGCAGTTACCTAACAGGGCGGGATGAG. Amino acid sequence: CASSYLTGRDE. The whole CDR3 is CASSYLTGRDEQFF.

This clone has just a few counts. The read comes to an end 3 residues before the CDR3 does, leaving the germline J gene to fill in the end. The chain uses TRBV29-1 and TRBJ1-5, with a possible D match to TRBD1 (5 bases). The V gene's germline CDR1 is SQVTM and CDR2 ANQGSEA. The germline V and J ends were trimmed by 1 base and 2 bases, with 6 bases remaining between them. This CDR3 region has 13 residues. CDR3 bases read: TGCAGCGTTGAAGGGGGCGGCAATCAGCCC. The encoded protein is CSVEGGGNQP. The full-length CDR3 reads as CSVEGGGNQPQHF.

About this clone: The read terminates 3 residues before the CDR3 end, so the remaining end is supplied by the germline J gene. The chain uses TRBV2 and TRBJ2-2; D call uncertain. The V and J ends lost 2 bases and 6 bases respectively, with 13 bases between them. The CDR3 consists of 15 residues. Germline V CDR1 and CDR2: SNHLY, FYNNEI. The sequenced part of the CDR3 DNA is TGTGCCAGCAGTGAACGAGTAGCTCATGCCGGGGAG. This gives the protein CASSERVAHAGE. The full CDR3 sequence reads CASSERVAHAGELFF.

This clone came up many times. Coverage ceases 3 residues before the CDR3 finishes, and the germline J gene fills in the end. V gene TRBV30 combines with J gene TRBJ1-6; D is unclear. The CDR3 loop spans 16 amino acids. Trimming cost V 0 bases and J 0 bases, with 9 bases left between them. Germline-derived CDR1 and CDR2 are GTSNPN and SVGIG (reference sequence). CDR3 in amino acids: CAWSVSASSYNSPLHF. The sequenced part of the CDR3 DNA is TGTGCCTGGAGTGTATCAGCTAGCTCCTATAATTCACCC.

Remarks on this clone: With the read ending 3 residues before the CDR3 end, the germline J gene is used to fill in that end. The V call is TRBV5-6, the J call TRBJ2-1; D is possibly TRBD2 (6 bases). V lost 5 bases and J 2 bases, leaving 14 bases between the germline ends. The germline V gene has CDR1 SGHDT and CDR2 YYEEEE. This CDR3 has 15 amino acids. The CDR3 loop is CASRLMGLAYNEQFF. The covered CDR3 bases are TGTGCCAGCAGACTGATGGGACTGGCCTACAATGAG.

This clone came up a few times. Read data end 3 residues before the CDR3 end; the end is taken from the germline J gene. The rearrangement links TRBV7-6 to TRBJ2-3; 8 nucleotides match TRBD2. Losses at the gene ends were 4 bases for V and 6 bases for J; bases not matched to a gene: 6. Per the germline V gene, CDR1 is SGHVS and CDR2 is FNYEAQ. CDR3 size: 14 residues. The DNA read from the CDR3 is TGTGCCAGCAGCTCCACGGGGGGGCTTGATACG. As protein: CASSSTGGLDT. The entire CDR3 reads CASSSTGGLDTQYF.

With respect to this clone: Coverage ceases 3 residues before the CDR3 finishes, and the germline J gene fills in the end. This chain links TRBV19 with TRBJ1-1, with no clear D. The CDR3 spans 14 residues. In germline, CDR1 is LNHDA, CDR2 SQIVND (reference sequence). The part of the CDR3 DNA that was read is TGTGCCAGTAGTACCCTCCGCGGTCATCCTCAA. It specifies CASSTLRGHPQ. Given in full, the CDR3 is CASSTLRGHPQAFF.

Note on this clone: Read coverage stops 3 residues before the CDR3 terminus; the germline J gene supplies the remainder. The chain uses TRBV7-2 and TRBJ2-5, with 8 nucleotides matching TRBD1. Germline CDR1 SGHTA, CDR2 FQGNSA. The trim removed 5 bases at V and 0 bases at J, leaving 5 bases unmatched. This CDR3 spans 15 amino acids. CDR3 loop: CASSPDRGNQETQYF. The covered CDR3 bases are TGTGCCAGCAGCCCAGACAGGGGAAACCAAGAGACC.

This clone is judged medium-sized (0.01 to 0.1%). The read comes to an end 3 residues before the CDR3 does, leaving the germline J gene to fill in the end. J is TRBJ2-7 and V is TRBV28, with unresolved D. Trimming removed 7 bases from V and 0 bases from J, with 4 bases in between. This CDR3 spans 11 amino acids. The germline V gene has CDR1 MDHEN and CDR2 SYDVKM. CDR3 amino acids: CASISSYEQYF. The part of the CDR3 DNA that was read is TGTGCCAGCATCTCCTCCTACGAG.

To note about this clone: The CDR3 extends 3 residues past the end of the read, so its final part is completed from the germline J gene. The chain has TRBV5-1 and TRBJ2-3; TRBD2 agrees at 7 bases. Germline V gives CDR1 SGHRS, CDR2 YFSETQ. The CDR3 sequence is 17 residues long. The V and J ends lost 3 bases and 4 bases, in that order; junction bases with no gene match: 14. The chain's CDR3 is CASSSLAGVREADTQYF. Partial CDR3 DNA: TGCGCCAGCAGCTCCCTCGCGGGGGTAAGAGAGGCAGATACG.

In this sample, this clone turned up a few times. The missing CDR3 end, 3 residues past where the read stops, is filled in from the germline J gene. The V and J genes are TRBV7-2 and TRBJ2-5, with 10 bases that match TRBD1. J lost 5 bases, V lost 5 bases, and 8 bases had no gene match. The length of the CDR3 is 15 residues. Looked up from germline, CDR1 is SGHTA and CDR2 is FQGNSA. The CDR3 sequence: CASSGGTGAPETQYF. Incomplete CDR3 DNA: TGTGCCAGCAGCGGGGGGACAGGGGCCCCGGAGACC.

This clone was found many times. The read stops 3 residues short of the end of the CDR3; the missing end is completed from the germline J gene. The chain has TRBV6-2 or TRBV6-3 and TRBJ2-2; 13 positions match TRBD2. V shed 6 bases, J shed 6 bases, and the junction held 7 bases outside the gene matches. Germline CDR1 MNHEY, CDR2 SVGEGT. This CDR3 contains 16 residues. This CDR3 is CASRRTSGGFAGELFF. The sequenced part of the CDR3 DNA is TGTGCCAGCAGGAGGACTAGCGGGGGATTTGCCGGGGAG.

This clone has ten or more counts. Partial CDR3 DNA: TGTGCCAGCTACCCCGGGACTCCAAGGATCTACGAG. Amino acid sequence: CASYPGTPRIYE. The whole CDR3 region reads CASYPGTPRIYEQYF. The chain employs TRBV18 and TRBJ2-7; maybe TRBD2 (6 bases). The sequenced fragment ends 3 residues before the CDR3 boundary, so the rest is inferred from the germline J gene. Trimming took 7 bases from V and 3 from J, leaving 19 bases between them. Germline CDR1 reads KGHSH; CDR2 reads LQKENI. The CDR3 sequence is 15 residues long.

This clone was observed a handful of times. CDR3 DNA, as far as it was read: TGTGCCAGTAATTGGCAGTTTAATTCACCC. This gives the protein CASNWQFNSP. The whole CDR3 protein reads CASNWQFNSPLHF. The rearrangement links TRBV19 to TRBJ1-6; D gene ambiguous. The read halts 3 residues ahead of the CDR3 end, with the missing end drawn from the germline J gene. The CDR3 is made up of 13 amino acids. Germline V gene sequence: CDR1 LNHDA, CDR2 SQIVND (reference sequence). V gave up 7 bases and J gave up 6 bases, with 10 bases separating them.

As regards this clone: The read gets to within 3 residues of the CDR3 end, and the germline J gene fills in the rest. The chain joins TRBV5-1 to TRBJ2-7, with 9 bases that match TRBD1. CDR3 length: 15 residues. Germline lookup yields CDR1 SGHRS and CDR2 YFSETQ. V was pared by 4 bases and J by 3 bases, with 8 bases of the junction left unmatched. CDR3 DNA, as far as it was read: TGCGCCAGCAGCCTACAGGGACAGGGACTCTACGAG. It specifies CASSLQGQGLYE. The entire CDR3 sequence reads CASSLQGQGLYEQYF.

This clone came up a few times. The read gets to within 3 residues of the CDR3 end, and the germline J gene fills in the rest. The chain recombines TRBV7-2 with TRBJ1-2, with no clear D. In germline, CDR1 is SGHTA, CDR2 FQGNSA. This CDR3 spans 12 amino acids. CDR3 bases read: TGTGCCAGCAGCTTAGGGTCCGGGGGC. It translates to CASSLGSGG. The whole CDR3 protein reads CASSLGSGGYTF.

This clone was detected ten times or more. The read ends 3 residues before the CDR3 terminus; that terminus is restored from the germline J gene. The rearrangement uses TRBV6-1 and TRBJ1-4; 7 nucleotides match TRBD1. V lost 3 bases and J lost 10; bases outside the gene matches: 8. Germline V gene sequence: CDR1 MNHNS, CDR2 SASEGT. The CDR3 extends over 14 amino acids. CDR3 DNA, as far as it was read: TGTGCCAGCAGTGAGATTACAGGGGATTCAAAA. Amino acid sequence: CASSEITGDSK. The whole CDR3 is CASSEITGDSKLFF.